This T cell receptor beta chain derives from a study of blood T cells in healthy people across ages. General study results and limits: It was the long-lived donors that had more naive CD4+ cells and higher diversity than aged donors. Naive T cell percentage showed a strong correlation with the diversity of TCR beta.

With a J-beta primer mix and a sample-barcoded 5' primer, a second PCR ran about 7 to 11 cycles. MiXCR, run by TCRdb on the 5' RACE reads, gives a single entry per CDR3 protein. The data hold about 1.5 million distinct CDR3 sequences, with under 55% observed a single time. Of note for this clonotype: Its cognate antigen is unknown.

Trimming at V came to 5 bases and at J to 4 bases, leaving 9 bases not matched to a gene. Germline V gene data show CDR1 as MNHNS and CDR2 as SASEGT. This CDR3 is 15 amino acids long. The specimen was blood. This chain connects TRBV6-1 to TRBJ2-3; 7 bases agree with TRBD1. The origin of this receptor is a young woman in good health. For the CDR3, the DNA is TGTGCCAGCAGTACAAGACAGGGATTCGCAGATACGCAGTATTTT. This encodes CASSTRQGFADTQYF.